These 20 T cell receptor beta chains were all obtained from the same sample, sequenced in a study of T cell repertoires in cytomegalovirus infection. TCRdb called the reads again in MiXCR, with one record for every CDR3 protein. The sample lists roughly 990,000 distinct CDR3 sequences, around 32% occurring once. The antigens for these receptors are not known. Sequencing used cultured CD8+ T cells from PBMCs, obtained from culture after CMV antigen stimulation. The origin of the receptors is a human donor in good health (CMV status not recorded). Some clones in this sample may be carry-over from other donors' samples.

The rearrangement joins TRBV7-9 to TRBJ1-4, with a possible D match to TRBD1 (6 bases). Germline-derived CDR1 and CDR2 are SEHNR and FQNEAQ (reference sequence). The ends were cut back, 8 bases at V and 2 bases at J, with 12 bases in the middle. The CDR3 is 14 residues long. CDR3: CASAGQMTNEKLFF. The CDR3 region has the DNA TGTGCCAGCGCCGGACAGATGACTAATGAAAAACTGTTTTTT.

The chain combines TRBV6-2 or TRBV6-3 with TRBJ2-1; no reliable D call. Germline V gene sequence: CDR1 MNHEY, CDR2 SVGEGT. Trimming stripped 4 bases from V and 5 bases from J, with 18 bases between. This CDR3 spans 16 amino acids. CDR3 DNA sequence: TGTGCCAGCAGTTGGGCCGCACTACTCCCGAACAATGAGCAGTTCTTC. This codes for CASSWAALLPNNEQFF.

The rearrangement links TRBV27 to TRBJ1-2, with 7 bases aligning to TRBD1. Per germline, CDR1 MNHEY and CDR2 SMNVEV (reference sequence). Trimming cost V 3 bases and J 4 bases; bases outside gene matches: 5. This CDR3 comprises 14 residues. CDR3 loop: CASSLRGQAYGYTF. CDR3 bases: TGTGCCAGCAGTTTGAGGGGGCAGGCCTATGGCTACACCTTC.

This chain connects TRBV4-3 to TRBJ2-1; tentative D call: TRBD1 (7 bases). Germline V lookup: CDR1 LGHNA, CDR2 YSLEER. V gave up 4 bases and J gave up 3 bases, with 19 bases separating them. The CDR3 is made up of 17 amino acids. CDR3 DNA: TGCGCCAGCAGCCCAGAGCACGCCAGGGGGGTCTACAATGAGCAGTTCTTC. It translates to CASSPEHARGVYNEQFF.

The rearrangement links TRBV6-8 to TRBJ1-1; D gene uncertain. The germline V gene has CDR1 MNHGY and CDR2 SAAAGT. Trimming took 8 bases from V and 0 from J, leaving 7 bases between them. This CDR3 comprises 12 residues. CDR3 DNA: TGTGCCAGCGGCACTTTGAACACTGAAGCTTTCTTT. Translation gives CASGTLNTEAFF.

This clonotype was recorded a few times. The chain employs TRBV20-1 and TRBJ2-3; tentative D call: TRBD2 (6 bases). Trimming cost V 0 bases and J 0 bases, with 13 bases left between them. Germline CDR1 and CDR2: DFQATT and SNEGSKA (reference sequence). CDR3 length: 16 amino acids. The CDR3 region is CSARDRLGGSTDTQYF. In nucleotides, the CDR3 is TGCAGTGCTAGAGATCGTCTTGGGGGGAGCACAGATACGCAGTATTTT.

This clonotype has only one observation. The V gene is TRBV20-1, the J gene TRBJ2-7, with TRBD2 matching 14 bases. V lost 3 bases, J lost 1 base, and 8 bases stayed unmatched. This CDR3 spans 17 amino acids. Germline V CDR1 and CDR2: DFQATT, SNEGSKA (reference sequence). The CDR3 coding sequence is TGCAGTGCTAGGGGGACTAGCGGGGGTAGGGGGTCCTACGAGCAGTACGTC. Encoded protein: CSARGTSGGRGSYEQYV.

This clonotype was found many times. The gene calls are TRBV19 and TRBJ2-1; D unclear. CDR1 and CDR2 from the germline V gene are LNHDA and SQIVND (reference sequence). V dropped 3 bases and J dropped 3 bases, with 6 bases sitting between them. CDR3 length: 13 amino acids. The CDR3 protein is CASSIADYNEQFF. The CDR3 region has the DNA TGTGCCAGTAGTATTGCAGACTACAATGAGCAGTTCTTC. Supplemented by reference TRBV19 and TRBJ2-1, the full variable domain reads DGGITQSPKYLFRKEGQNVTLSCEQNLNHDAMYWYRQDPGQGLRLIYYSQIVNDFQKGDIAEGYSVSREKKESFPLTVTSAQKNPTAFYLCASSIADYNEQFFGPGTRLTVL.

In this sample, this clonotype turned up a few times. J is TRBJ2-7 and V is TRBV6-1; a weak D match, TRBD2 (5 bases). Trimming removed 8 bases from V and 1 base from J, with 9 bases in between. The CDR3 sequence is 12 residues long. The germline V gene encodes CDR1 MNHNS and CDR2 SASEGT. As DNA, the CDR3 is TGTGCCAGCGAGGGCTTATCCTACGAGCAGTACGTC. It yields the protein CASEGLSYEQYV.

V and J are TRBV29-1 and TRBJ1-1; TRBD1 is a possible D gene (5 bases). V gave up 6 bases and J gave up 0 bases, with 11 bases separating them. The V gene's germline CDR1 is SQVTM and CDR2 ANQGSEA. The CDR3 runs 13 residues. CDR3 loop: CSVARALNTEAFF. The CDR3, as DNA: TGCAGCGTCGCCAGGGCCCTGAACACTGAAGCTTTCTTT.

The chain couples TRBV5-4 to TRBJ1-2; D is ambiguous. The CDR3 runs to 15 residues. Germline loops: CDR1 SGHNT, CDR2 YYREEE (reference sequence). V was shortened by 0 bases and J by 0 bases, with 9 bases between the two germline ends. CDR3 in amino acids: CASSLEASSNYGYTF. In DNA, the CDR3 is TGTGCCAGCAGCTTGGAGGCCTCCTCTAACTATGGCTACACCTTC.

The chain employs TRBV7-2 and TRBJ2-1, with D possibly TRBD2 on 6 matching bases. In germline, CDR1 is SGHTA, CDR2 FQGNSA. The ends were cut back, 1 base at V and 0 bases at J, with 16 bases in the middle. This CDR3 has 18 amino acids. The CDR3 spells CASSLVSGVLSSYNEQFF. CDR3 in DNA: TGTGCCAGCAGCTTAGTGTCGGGGGTCCTTAGCTCCTACAATGAGCAGTTCTTC.

The chain joins TRBV12-3 or TRBV12-4 to TRBJ2-7; 12 bases match TRBD2. This CDR3 is 17 amino acids long. Trimming took 0 bases from V and 6 from J; bases not matched to a gene: 9. The CDR3, as DNA: TGTGCCAGCAGTTTAGCCTTATCCGGGACTAGCGGGTCCGAGCAGTACGTC. Its translation: CASSLALSGTSGSEQYV.

V gene TRBV25-1 combines with J gene TRBJ1-2; D gene unclear. Germline loops: CDR1 MGHDK, CDR2 SYGVNS. V lost 3 bases and J lost 2, with 16 bases in between. There are 16 residues in the CDR3. CDR3 sequence reads: CASSEVSGPKNYGYTF. For the CDR3, the DNA is TGTGCCAGCAGTGAGGTCAGCGGACCCAAGAACTATGGCTACACCTTC.

The chain is built from TRBV20-1 and TRBJ2-3; perhaps TRBD2 as D (7 bases). The CDR3 spans 15 residues. Germline V lookup: CDR1 DFQATT, CDR2 SNEGSKA (reference sequence). Trimming removed 2 bases at V and 2 bases at J, with 14 bases between. The CDR3, as DNA: TGCAGTGCTAGACGGTGGCGGGGGCCCACAGATACGCAGTATTTT. Its translation: CSARRWRGPTDTQYF.

Turning to this clonotype: Mismatch with germline at one junction end may stem from a read error. The V and J genes are TRBV18 and TRBJ1-2, with TRBD1 matching 8 bases. The CDR3 is 15 amino acids. Germline V gene sequence: CDR1 KGHSH, CDR2 LQKENI. Here the CDR3 DNA reads TGTGTCAGCTCACCACCGATGTGGGACAGGACTGGCTACACCTTC. Encoded protein: CVSSPPMWDRTGYTF.

Ten or more counts support this clonotype. The CDR3 coding sequence is TGTGCCAGCAGTCGGGGAGGACCGAGCACAGATACGCAGTATTTT. It codes for CASSRGGPSTDTQYF. The chain has TRBV6-2 or TRBV6-3 and TRBJ2-3, with D maybe TRBD2 (6 bases). Trimming pared 5 bases from V and 0 bases from J, leaving 12 bases between. This CDR3 is built from 15 residues. Germline V gene data show CDR1 as MNHEY and CDR2 as SVGEGT.

The V call is TRBV7-9, the J call TRBJ2-7, with TRBD2 matching over 7 bases. Germline values: CDR1 SEHNR, CDR2 FQNEAQ (reference sequence). This CDR3 spans 15 amino acids. After removal of 2 bases from V and 4 bases from J, the junction contained 8 bases not matched to a gene. The CDR3 region has the DNA TGTGCCAGCAGCTTAAACGGACCGGGGGGATACGAGCAGTACTTC. This sequence encodes CASSLNGPGGYEQYF.

Only a few counts were recorded for this clonotype. The J gene is TRBJ2-1, the V gene TRBV4-3; the match to TRBD2 covers 12 bases. The germline CDR1 and CDR2 sequences are LGHNA and YSLEER. The CDR3 has 18 residues. J lost 4 bases, V lost 0 bases, and 7 bases had no gene match. CDR3 protein: CASSQDLASGGEYNEQFF. The CDR3 bases are TGCGCCAGCAGCCAAGATCTTGCTAGCGGGGGGGAATACAATGAGCAGTTCTTC.

As to this clonotype: The junction differs from germline at one of its ends, possibly a read error. The chain is built from TRBV6-2 or TRBV6-3 and TRBJ2-1; TRBD2 matches 10 bases. Germline lookup yields CDR1 MNHEY and CDR2 SVGEGT. This CDR3 is 14 amino acids long. The CDR3 protein is CVSKNSGGPNEQFF. DNA for the CDR3: TGTGTCAGCAAAAATAGCGGGGGGCCGAATGAGCAGTTCTTC.